A single sample gave rise to the 25 T cell receptor beta chains below, sequenced in a study of OX40 agonist ivuxolimab in advanced cancers. Generated by immunoSEQ multiplex PCR, the TCRdb table keeps only in-frame clones and is missing some. Counted here are under 70,000 clones, approximately 92% occurring once; the ten biggest clones make up less than 7.5%. The source material was CD4+ or CD8+ T cells sorted from blood, sampled in a trial of the OX40 agonist ivuxolimab. The receptors come from an adult with an advanced solid tumor such as melanoma, head and neck, liver or kidney cancer.

The chain has TRBV7-8 and TRBJ2-3; 9 bases agree with TRBD2. Germline CDR1 is SGHVS and CDR2 is FQNEAQ. There are 15 residues in the CDR3. J was trimmed by 1 base and V by 6 bases; bases with no gene match: 5. The CDR3, as DNA: TGTGCCAGCAGTCAAAGGACTAGCGGCACAGATACGCAGTATTTT. Translation: CASSQRTSGTDTQYF.

The chain joins TRBV15 to TRBJ1-4; D is possibly TRBD1 (5 bases). Per the germline V gene, CDR1 is LNHNV and CDR2 is YYDKDF (reference sequence). The germline V and J ends were trimmed by 5 bases and 0 bases, with 13 bases remaining between them. The CDR3 covers 16 residues. In DNA, the CDR3 is TGTGCCACCAGCCGATCAGACAGTCCAACTAATGAAAAACTGTTTTTT. It encodes CATSRSDSPTNEKLFF.

The rearrangement uses TRBV13 and TRBJ1-4; 11 bases map to TRBD1. The CDR3 totals 16 residues. V shed 4 bases and J 3 bases; nucleotides not matched to a gene: 4. In germline, CDR1 is PRHDT, CDR2 FYEKMQ (reference sequence). CDR3 DNA: TGTGCCAGCAGCTCTACGGGACAGGGGGCTAATGAAAAACTGTTTTTT. Amino acid sequence: CASSSTGQGANEKLFF. The full variable domain, with the rest looked up from reference TRBV13 and TRBJ1-4, is AAGVIQSPRHLIKEKRETATLKCYPIPRHDTVYWYQQGPGQDPQFLISFYEKMQSDKGSIPDRFSAQQFSDYHSELNMSSLELGDSALYFCASSSTGQGANEKLFFGSGTQLSVL.

The rearrangement joins TRBV9 to TRBJ2-1; 7 bases match TRBD1. CDR1 and CDR2 (germline): SGDLS, YYNGEE. Trimming took 3 bases from V and 4 from J; bases not matched to a gene: 4. The CDR3 has 14 residues. The CDR3, as DNA: TGTGCCAGCAGCGGAGACAGGGAGTACAATGAGCAGTTCTTC. This translates into CASSGDREYNEQFF.

The CDR3 sequence is CASSPTGGAGDIQYF. Here the CDR3 DNA reads TGTGCCAGTAGCCCCACTGGTGGGGCGGGGGACATTCAGTACTTC. V is TRBV19 and J is TRBJ2-4; 7 bases agree with TRBD2. Germline-derived CDR1 and CDR2 are LNHDA and SQIVND (reference sequence). The length of the CDR3 is 15 residues. Unmatched junction bases numbered 13, after V lost 6 bases and J lost 8 bases.

This sequence joins TRBV4-1 and TRBJ1-5; D ambiguous. The CDR3 totals 11 residues. CDR1 is MGHRA and CDR2 is YSYEKL in the germline V gene. V was shortened by 4 bases and J by 7 bases, with 5 bases between the two germline ends. CDR3 bases: TGCGCCAGCAGCCCGAGGCAGCCCCAGCATTTT. Translating it yields CASSPRQPQHF.

The rearrangement links TRBV11-2 to TRBJ2-2; the match to TRBD2 covers 9 bases. J was trimmed by 6 bases and V by 5 bases; bases with no gene match: 10. Germline V gene data show CDR1 as SGHAT and CDR2 as FQNNGV. The CDR3 extends over 16 amino acids. CDR3 protein: CASSLWASGNSGELFF. CDR3 in DNA: TGTGCCAGCAGCCTCTGGGCTAGCGGGAATTCCGGGGAGCTGTTTTTT.

The chain has TRBV28 and TRBJ2-1; D possibly corresponds to TRBD1 (8 bases). This CDR3 comprises 18 residues. V gave up 6 bases and J gave up 0 bases, with 21 bases separating them. The V gene's germline CDR1 is MDHEN and CDR2 SYDVKM. CDR3 sequence (DNA): TGTGCCAGCAGGGGAGCGGGACAGGACACGAGCTCCTACAATGAGCAGTTCTTC. It codes for CASRGAGQDTSSYNEQFF.

The chain uses TRBV30 and TRBJ2-5; D possibly matches TRBD1 or TRBD2 (5 bases each). Trimming cost V 5 bases and J 2 bases, with 21 bases left between them. The CDR3 has 16 residues. Germline-derived CDR1 and CDR2 are GTSNPN and SVGIG (reference sequence). The CDR3 region has the DNA TGTGCCTGGGTTGGGACGGCAGAACCACTACAAGAGACCCAGTACTTC. Encoded protein: CAWVGTAEPLQETQYF.

The chain combines TRBV28 with TRBJ1-1, with D perhaps matching TRBD1 (6 bases). The V gene's germline CDR1 is MDHEN and CDR2 SYDVKM. This CDR3 is built from 16 residues. V lost 6 bases to trimming and J lost 1 base, with 18 bases between them. The CDR3, as DNA: TGTGCCAGCAGCCTTAATATGGACAGCCCGAACACTGAAGCTTTCTTT. It encodes CASSLNMDSPNTEAFF. The full variable domain, with the rest looked up from reference TRBV28 and TRBJ1-1, is DVKVTQSSRYLVKRTGEKVFLECVQDMDHENMFWYRQDPGLGLRLIYFSYDVKMKEKGDIPEGYSVSREKKERFSLILESASTNQTSMYLCASSLNMDSPNTEAFFGQGTRLTVV.

The genes are TRBV9 and TRBJ1-3; D unclear. Trimming shortened V by 4 bases and J by 2 bases, and 10 bases separated the two germline ends. The CDR3 extends over 14 amino acids. CDR1 and CDR2 from the germline V gene are SGDLS and YYNGEE. The CDR3 protein is CASSLDDPGNTIYF. In DNA, the CDR3 is TGTGCCAGCAGCCTAGACGACCCTGGAAACACCATATATTTT.

The chain's CDR3 is CASNPSFSRWGYTF. DNA of the CDR3: TGTGCCAGCAACCCTAGTTTTTCGAGGTGGGGCTACACCTTC. This rearrangement joins TRBV6-5 to TRBJ1-2; D remains unclear. Germline V gives CDR1 MNHEY, CDR2 SVGAGI. The CDR3 is 14 amino acids. V gave up 7 bases and J gave up 8 bases, with 20 bases separating them.

In this sample, this clone is large. This chain uses TRBV28 with TRBJ2-2; D may be TRBD1 (5 bases). Germline CDR1 is MDHEN and CDR2 is SYDVKM. The V end lost 2 bases, the J end lost 6 bases, and 7 bases lay between the germline ends. The CDR3 spans 13 residues. CDR3: CASSLRGAGELFF. Written as DNA, the CDR3 is TGTGCCAGCAGTTTAAGGGGTGCCGGGGAGCTGTTTTTT.

In DNA, the CDR3 is TGTGCCAGCAGCTTAGGGACCTCGAGCCAGGGGGTTGAAGAGACCCAGTACTTC. Its protein is CASSLGTSSQGVEETQYF. The chain employs TRBV7-2 and TRBJ2-5; 7 bases agree with TRBD1. CDR3 length: 18 residues. The V and J ends lost 1 base and 3 bases, in that order; junction bases with no gene match: 14. Germline loops: CDR1 SGHTA, CDR2 FQGNSA.

V usage is TRBV21-1 and J usage is TRBJ1-3; the table calls TRBD1, which could not be checked here. TRBV21-1 is assigned pseudogene status. CDR3 size: 19 residues. Written as DNA, the CDR3 is TGTGCCAGCAGCAAAGATTGGACAGGGAGGGTGCTGGCTGGAAACACCATATATTTT. Amino acids: CASSKDWTGRVLAGNTIYF.

A single count supports this clone. The chain links TRBV4-3 to TRBJ2-7, with D possibly TRBD1 on 6 matching bases. The CDR3 sequence is 18 residues long. V lost 0 bases and J lost 1, with 19 bases in between. The germline gives CDR1 LGHNA, CDR2 YSLEER. DNA for the CDR3: TGCGCCAGCAGCCAAGATCTTTCCGGACAGACCATTTCCTACGAGCAGTACTTC. Amino acids: CASSQDLSGQTISYEQYF.

The genes are TRBV27 and TRBJ1-5; D perhaps matches TRBD1 (5 bases). Germline lookup yields CDR1 MNHEY and CDR2 SMNVEV (reference sequence). Trimming took off 2 bases at V and 3 bases at J, with 11 bases between the two ends. The CDR3 is 15 amino acids. The CDR3, as DNA: TGTGCCAGCAGTTTACTACAGGAGATCAATCAGCCCCAGCATTTT. Its protein is CASSLLQEINQPQHF.

This clone was observed a handful of times. V is TRBV5-6 and J is TRBJ1-5; no definite D call. Trimming removed 0 bases from V and 7 bases from J, with 5 bases in between. The CDR3 covers 12 residues. Germline-derived CDR1 and CDR2 are SGHDT and YYEEEE. The CDR3 region is CASSLVGQPQHF. The CDR3 nucleotides are TGTGCCAGCAGCTTGGTGGGACAGCCCCAGCATTTT.

This chain joins TRBV2 and TRBJ2-2, with TRBD1 identical over 9 bases. The CDR3 loop spans 19 amino acids. The ends lost 0 bases at V and 0 bases at J; junction bases unmatched: 8. Germline V gene lookup returns CDR1 SNHLY and CDR2 FYNNEI. CDR3 nucleotides: TGTGCCAGCAGTGAAGCACCGGGACAGGGCCTGGCGAACACCGGGGAGCTGTTTTTT. It codes for CASSEAPGQGLANTGELFF.

The gene calls are TRBV28 and TRBJ1-5, with 7 bases matching TRBD1. CDR3 length equals 15 residues. The germline V gene encodes CDR1 MDHEN and CDR2 SYDVKM. After removal of 10 bases from V and 2 bases from J, the junction contained 11 bases not matched to a gene. The CDR3 is CATDSEGAGNQPQHF. The CDR3, as DNA: TGTGCCACCGACTCCGAGGGGGCAGGCAATCAGCCCCAGCATTTT.

The rearrangement joins TRBV6-5 to TRBJ2-7; TRBD1 matches at 7 bases. Trimming took 7 bases from V and 7 from J; bases not matched to a gene: 10. The CDR3 has 13 amino acids. Germline CDR1 reads MNHEY; CDR2 reads SVGAGI. CDR3 amino acids: CASTGDSTNEQYF. In DNA form, the CDR3 reads TGTGCCAGCACTGGGGACAGTACTAATGAGCAGTACTTC.

Details on this clone: Other DNA sequences from this sample encode an identical CDR3 as well. The genes are TRBV9 and TRBJ2-2; weak D call: TRBD2 (6 bases). V was clipped by 0 bases and J by 4 bases, with 7 bases between them. This CDR3 region has 14 residues. Per germline, CDR1 SGDLS and CDR2 YYNGEE. CDR3 sequence (DNA): TGTGCCAGCAGCGTAGGGGGAGGCACCGGGGAGCTGTTTTTT. Translated: CASSVGGGTGELFF. The whole variable domain, remainder taken from reference TRBV9 and TRBJ2-2, is DSGVTQTPKHLITATGQRVTLRCSPRSGDLSVYWYQQSLDQGLQFLIQYYNGEERAKGNILERFSAQQFPDLHSELNLSSLELGDSALYFCASSVGGGTGELFFGEGSRLTVL.

The CDR3: CASSVVSGTGYTF. CDR3 coding DNA: TGTGCCAGCAGCGTAGTGTCAGGGACTGGCTACACCTTC. This rearrangement joins TRBV9 to TRBJ1-2, with D possibly TRBD1 on 5 matching bases. Germline V lookup: CDR1 SGDLS, CDR2 YYNGEE. Trimming removed 0 bases from V and 7 bases from J, with 10 bases in between. The CDR3 contains 13 residues.

This clone was seen just once. The gene calls are TRBV5-1 and TRBJ2-1; D unresolved. Germline loops: CDR1 SGHRS, CDR2 YFSETQ. This CDR3 has 12 amino acids. V was pared by 5 bases and J by 7 bases, with 10 bases between. CDR3 amino acids: CASSSGGNEQFF. The CDR3, as DNA: TGCGCCAGCAGTTCTGGCGGAAATGAGCAGTTCTTC.

The genes are TRBV9 and TRBJ2-7, with TRBD2 matching 8 bases. The CDR3 length is 14 residues. CDR1 SGDLS and CDR2 YYNGEE come from the germline V gene. V shed 4 bases, J shed 2 bases, and the junction held 5 bases outside the gene matches. Here the CDR3 DNA reads TGTGCCAGCAGCCAGCGGGAGAAAACCTACGAGCAGTACTTC. Translated, it gives CASSQREKTYEQYF.